This is a list of T cell receptor beta chains from one sample in a study of response to subunit inactivated influenza vaccine. TCRdb used MiXCR to reprocess the RT-PCR reads, holding one entry per CDR3 protein. The sample records 630,000 or so distinct CDR3 sequences, approximately 14% being singletons. The starting material was PBMCs from blood, obtained about 12 days after vaccination. All receptors come from a man over 45 who received an inactivated influenza vaccine. CDR3s include the opening cysteine and the closing phenylalanine or tryptophan. The order of the fields is J gene, V gene, CDR3 protein.

J: TRBJ2-5
V: TRBV6-2/TRBV6-3
CDR3: CASSRAGLAGFGPPPQETQYF

J: TRBJ2-2
V: TRBV30
CDR3: CAWSKGPGELFF

J: TRBJ2-2
V: TRBV9
CDR3: CASSAWAGELFF

J: TRBJ1-3
V: TRBV5-1
CDR3: CASSLDGWGTGNTIYF

J: TRBJ2-7
V: TRBV12-3/TRBV12-4
CDR3: CASSPSVVLRAYEQYF

J: TRBJ1-5
V: TRBV6-2/TRBV6-3
CDR3: CASSYRGRGNQPQHF

J: TRBJ2-1
V: TRBV29-1
CDR3: CSVLDGYNEQFF

J: TRBJ1-4
V: TRBV7-2
CDR3: CASSLAPGTGPNEKLFF

J: TRBJ2-7
V: TRBV5-1
CDR3: CASSFLAGSYEQYF

J: TRBJ2-2
V: TRBV6-5
CDR3: CASTYSRNAGELFF

J: TRBJ2-2
V: TRBV5-1
CDR3: CASSSWSDRGRNTGELFF

J: TRBJ1-5
V: TRBV5-6
CDR3: CASSLGLTIQPQHF

J: TRBJ2-3
V: TRBV7-9
CDR3: CASSLVSGGDTQYF

J: TRBJ2-2
V: TRBV7-9
CDR3: CASSWESETGELFF

J: TRBJ1-5
V: TRBV6-6
CDR3: CASSYLGQPQHF

J: TRBJ2-7
V: TRBV6-1
CDR3: CASSRTPGQPYEQYF

J: TRBJ2-1
V: TRBV5-1
CDR3: CASTEGLAGLAYNEQFF

J: TRBJ2-1
V: TRBV6-2/TRBV6-3
CDR3: CASSYSGLGNEQFF

J: TRBJ2-5
V: TRBV20-1
CDR3: CSAKIPGGQETQYF

J: TRBJ2-3
V: TRBV7-8
CDR3: CASSSSRTDTQYF

J: TRBJ1-1
V: TRBV7-9
CDR3: CASSLRWTEAFF

J: TRBJ1-5
V: TRBV6-2/TRBV6-3
CDR3: CASSYGSFSQPQHF

J: TRBJ1-1
V: TRBV5-1
CDR3: CASKLGDSMNTEAFF

J: TRBJ2-5
V: TRBV10-3
CDR3: CAISPDRVRQETQYF

J: TRBJ2-7
V: TRBV29-1
CDR3: CSVKDRGPSDEQYF

J: TRBJ2-5
V: TRBV11-2
CDR3: CASSPGLAGPWMQYF

J: TRBJ1-2
V: TRBV28
CDR3: CASSSLQGSYSGYTF

J: TRBJ2-7
V: TRBV28
CDR3: CASTDGLSSYEQYF

J: TRBJ2-7
V: TRBV4-3
CDR3: CASSPSPGFGYEQYF

J: TRBJ2-7
V: TRBV12-3/TRBV12-4
CDR3: CANGTGTPYEQYF

J: TRBJ2-1
V: TRBV2
CDR3: CASSEAPIPKREQFF

J: TRBJ2-3
V: TRBV12-3/TRBV12-4
CDR3: CASSGSRRTDTQYF

J: TRBJ2-7
V: TRBV28
CDR3: CASSFLQGFSYEQYF

J: TRBJ2-7
V: TRBV29-1
CDR3: CSAWTAGEQYF

J: TRBJ2-1
V: TRBV15
CDR3: CATSREVAINEQFF

J: TRBJ2-7
V: TRBV7-3
CDR3: CASSLNPTYEQYF

J: TRBJ2-3
V: TRBV5-6
CDR3: CASSYRGEGNTQYF

J: TRBJ2-3
V: TRBV15
CDR3: CATSRDVRGVPYF

J: TRBJ1-6
V: TRBV10-3
CDR3: CAISESTRGRGNSPLHF

J: TRBJ2-3
V: TRBV7-9
CDR3: CASSLGARFTSTDTQYF

J: TRBJ2-1
V: TRBV4-3
CDR3: CASSQDLGGGAYNEQFF

J: TRBJ1-2
V: TRBV6-5
CDR3: CASIISGLYGYTF

J: TRBJ1-1
V: TRBV12-3/TRBV12-4
CDR3: CASSLQKVVGEAFF

J: TRBJ1-2
V: TRBV5-1
CDR3: CASSFEGGTNYGYTF

J: TRBJ2-2
V: TRBV9
CDR3: CASSATGTSAGELFF